This T cell receptor beta chain was captured by sequencing in a study of T cells after yellow fever vaccination. Study-wide findings and caveats: Booster samples showed a return of most primary-vaccination clones (around 96% CD4, 85% to 90% CD8).

The V gene's germline CDR1 is DFQATT and CDR2 SNEGSKA (reference sequence). V dropped 5 bases and J dropped 9; count of bases not matched to a gene: 10. CDR3 length: 13 residues. Universal primer sites and UMIs were introduced during 5'RACE template-switching synthesis of TCR cDNA. Via MiXCR, TCRdb re-called the 5' RACE reads, giving one row per CDR3 protein. The table records 300,000 to 450,000 distinct CDR3 sequences, 7% to 9% of them present only once. Remarks on this clonotype: Its antigen is not known.

This TCR was recovered from a man aged 18 to 30 who received the YFV17D yellow fever vaccine. This chain connects TRBV20-1 to TRBJ2-1, with 7 nucleotides matching TRBD2. The material was PBMCs, obtained around 45 days after the first yellow fever vaccination. CDR3 DNA sequence: TGCAGTGCTGGTCAGCGGGGTACACTTGAGCAGTTCTTC. Translated, it gives CSAGQRGTLEQFF.